These 11 T cell receptor beta chains were sequenced from one sample in a study of blood T cells in healthy people across ages. Using a J-beta primer mix together with a sample-barcoded 5' primer, a second PCR was run for roughly 6 to 12 cycles. MiXCR, run by TCRdb on the 5' RACE reads, gives a single entry per CDR3 protein. The sample has more than 650,000 distinct CDR3 sequences; approximately 22% are singletons. The sequencing sample was made of blood. These receptors all come from a man aged 65 to 79 in good health.

The chain recombines TRBV29-1 with TRBJ2-1, with 10 bases fitting TRBD1. V was clipped by 3 bases and J by 8 bases; unmatched bases: 10. This CDR3 contains 15 residues. Germline V gene data show CDR1 as SQVTM and CDR2 as ANQGSEA. The CDR3 DNA sequence: TGCAGCGTTGAGGACTGGGGACAGGGGACAGATGAGCAGTTCTTC. Its protein product is CSVEDWGQGTDEQFF.

This clonotype was counted a few times. The chain links TRBV7-6 to TRBJ2-3; 12 bases agree with TRBD2. CDR1 SGHVS and CDR2 FNYEAQ come from the germline V gene. The CDR3 extends over 15 amino acids. The junction had 6 bases not matched to a gene; V was cut back by 5 bases and J by 6 bases. The CDR3 region is CASSISSGRVDTQYF. The CDR3 region has the DNA TGTGCCAGCAGCATTTCTAGCGGGAGGGTGGATACGCAGTATTTT.

The V and J genes are TRBV4-2 and TRBJ1-1, with D hard to call. Trimming took 0 bases from V and 4 from J, leaving 12 bases between them. The germline V gene has CDR1 LGHNA and CDR2 YNFKEQ. The CDR3 is 15 amino acids. The CDR3 sequence is CASSQDKGRGTEAFF. CDR3 nucleotides: TGTGCCAGCAGCCAAGATAAGGGTCGGGGCACTGAAGCTTTCTTT.

Worth noting for this clonotype: This may come from a read error, since a much larger clone is one base off. The chain couples TRBV5-6 to TRBJ2-7, with 8 positions matching TRBD2. The J call may be incorrect, as the DNA end agrees better with TRBJ2-1. Germline CDR1 is SGHDT and CDR2 is YYEEEE. The CDR3 is 13 residues long. The CDR3 sequence: CASTLGGDNGQFF. The CDR3 bases are TGTGCCAGCACCCTCGGGGGGGACAATGGGCAGTTCTTC.

This clonotype was seen only a few times. This chain uses TRBV6-1 with TRBJ2-4; 7 bases line up with TRBD1. CDR1 and CDR2 (germline): MNHNS, SASEGT. The CDR3 is 18 residues long. With V trimmed by 6 bases and J by 1 base, 15 bases remained unmatched. CDR3 amino acids: CASRTTTTGDGAKNIQYF. The CDR3 nucleotides are TGTGCCAGCAGGACGACTACAACAGGGGATGGGGCCAAAAACATTCAGTACTTC.

This clonotype occurred a few times. The rearrangement uses TRBV6-2 or TRBV6-3 and TRBJ2-3; 8 nucleotides agree with TRBD2. Germline assignment: CDR1 MNHEY and CDR2 SVGEGT. The CDR3 sequence is 15 residues long. J lost 4 bases, V lost 5 bases, and 8 bases had no gene match. CDR3 DNA sequence: TGTGCCAGCAGTCCCGGGGGGGCCGGAGCAGATACGCAGTATTTT. It encodes CASSPGGAGADTQYF.

Of note for this clonotype: The junction does not match germline at one end; this may be a read error. The chain combines TRBV12-3 or TRBV12-4 with TRBJ2-3; D uncertain. This CDR3 has 15 amino acids. Here the CDR3 DNA reads TGTGCCAGCAGTCCCCAGATATCGAACACAGATATGCAGTATTTT. It specifies CASSPQISNTDMQYF.

The genes are TRBV3-1 and TRBJ2-1, with D possibly called TRBD1 or TRBD2 (6 bases each). The CDR3 runs 14 residues. Germline assignment: CDR1 LGHDT and CDR2 YNNKEL (reference sequence). Trimming pared 2 bases from V and 5 bases from J, leaving 10 bases between. CDR3: CASSQYRGHNEQFF. The CDR3 nucleotides are TGTGCCAGCAGCCAATATCGGGGGCACAATGAGCAGTTCTTC.

This clonotype was counted a single time. Since no conserved phenylalanine or tryptophan closes the CDR3, a read error is the likely cause. The chain combines TRBV7-2 with TRBJ1-1; the D gene is possibly TRBD1 (5 bases). Looked up from germline, CDR1 is SGHTA and CDR2 is FQGNSA. The CDR3 spans 16 residues. The CDR3 DNA reads as TGTGCCAGCAGCTTAGGAATGACAGCGGAGAACACCGAAGCTTTCGTT. As protein: CASSLGMTAENTEAFV.

The chain carries TRBV6-6 and TRBJ1-1, with 7 positions matching TRBD1. The CDR3 length is 13 residues. Per the germline V gene, CDR1 is MNHNY and CDR2 is SVGAGI (reference sequence). J lost 8 bases, V lost 6 bases, and 9 bases had no gene match. The CDR3 reads CASSRDSALEAFF. The CDR3 DNA reads TGTGCCAGCAGCCGGGACAGTGCGCTAGAAGCTTTCTTT.

This clonotype was counted between two and nine times. The chain combines TRBV7-8 with TRBJ1-2; D is perhaps TRBD1 (5 bases). V was pared by 0 bases and J by 7 bases, with 12 bases between. Germline CDR1 and CDR2: SGHVS and FQNEAQ. The CDR3 contains 14 residues. The CDR3 bases are TGTGCCAGCAGCTTAGCGCTTCAGGGTGCTGGCTACACCTTC. Translation gives CASSLALQGAGYTF.